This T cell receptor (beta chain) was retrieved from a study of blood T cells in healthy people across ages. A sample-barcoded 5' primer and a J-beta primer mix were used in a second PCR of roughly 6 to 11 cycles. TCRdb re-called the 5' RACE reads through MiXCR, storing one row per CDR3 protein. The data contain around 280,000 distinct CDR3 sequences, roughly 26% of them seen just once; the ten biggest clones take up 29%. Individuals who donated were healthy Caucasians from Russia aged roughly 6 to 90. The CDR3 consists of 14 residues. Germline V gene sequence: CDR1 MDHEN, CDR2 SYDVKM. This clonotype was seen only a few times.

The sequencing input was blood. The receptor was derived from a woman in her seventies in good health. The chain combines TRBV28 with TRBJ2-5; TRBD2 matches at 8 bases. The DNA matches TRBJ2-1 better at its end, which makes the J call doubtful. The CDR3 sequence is CASSPPGGGNEQFF. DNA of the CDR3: TGTGCCAGCAGTCCTCCCGGGGGGGGGAATGAGCAGTTCTTC.